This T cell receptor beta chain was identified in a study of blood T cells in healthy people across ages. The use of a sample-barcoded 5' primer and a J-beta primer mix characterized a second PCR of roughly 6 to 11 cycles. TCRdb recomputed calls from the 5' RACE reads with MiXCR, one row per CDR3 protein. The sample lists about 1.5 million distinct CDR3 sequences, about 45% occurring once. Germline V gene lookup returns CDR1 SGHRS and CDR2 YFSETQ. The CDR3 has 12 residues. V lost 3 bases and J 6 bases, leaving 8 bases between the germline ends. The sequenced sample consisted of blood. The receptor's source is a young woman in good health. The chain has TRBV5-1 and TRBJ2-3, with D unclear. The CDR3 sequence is CASSSDFDTQYF. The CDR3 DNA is TGCGCCAGCAGCTCGGATTTTGATACGCAGTATTTT.